These T cell receptor beta chains were read from a single sample in a study of CD8 T cells in ankylosing spondylitis. TCRdb redid the calling of the 5' RACE reads with MiXCR, one entry per CDR3 protein. The sample includes 85,000 to 100,000 distinct CDR3 sequences, roughly 8.3% seen only once; the top ten take 9.9%. Specimen: blood, either unsorted or a sorted T cell fraction (not recorded which). These receptors were taken from a male donor with ankylosing spondylitis or in good health (not recorded which). CDR3s include the opening cysteine and the closing phenylalanine or tryptophan. The order of the fields is V gene, D gene, clone size, J gene, CDR3 protein, CDR3 DNA. The D gene is left open where the match is weak. The listing skips clone size in some rows; elsewhere it reads once, few, many or a size class.

>TRBV4-3|.|many|TRBJ1-2
CASSQERTTAHYGYTF
TGCGCCAGCAGCCAAGAGAGGACCACGGCCCACTATGGCTACACCTTC
>TRBV29-1|TRBD1|few|TRBJ1-1
CSVTGGRTEAFF
TGCAGCGTAACAGGGGGCAGGACTGAAGCTTTCTTT
>TRBV3-1|.|many|TRBJ1-6
CASSQASGFGNSPLHF
TGTGCCAGCAGCCAAGCGTCAGGGTTTGGCAATTCACCCCTCCACTTT
>TRBV20-1|.|many|TRBJ1-4
CSAPTEGKLFF
TGCAGTGCCCCGACAGAGGGAAAACTGTTTTTT
>TRBV27|.|many|TRBJ2-7
CASSLLGAYFYEQYF
TGTGCCAGCAGTTTATTAGGGGCGTACTTCTACGAGCAGTACTTC
>TRBV7-2|.|many|TRBJ2-2
CASSLVVSNTGELFF
TGTGCCAGCAGCTTAGTGGTCTCGAACACCGGGGAGCTGTTTTTT
>TRBV20-1|.|many|TRBJ2-7
CSARVGATRGQYF
TGCAGTGCTAGGGTCGGGGCTACTAGAGGGCAGTACTTC
>TRBV12-3/TRBV12-4|.|many|TRBJ2-2
CASSSNQGGTGELFF
TGTGCCAGCAGTTCGAACCAGGGGGGAACCGGGGAGCTGTTTTTT
>TRBV6-2/TRBV6-3|TRBD1|many|TRBJ1-1
CTSSLRQGDTEAFF
TGTACCAGCAGTCTTAGACAGGGCGACACTGAAGCTTTCTTT
>TRBV10-3|.|many|TRBJ1-1
CAISESVGDGTEAFF
TGTGCCATCAGTGAGTCTGTCGGGGATGGCACTGAAGCTTTCTTT
>TRBV4-2|TRBD2|many|TRBJ2-3
CASSHLAGNTDTQYF
TGTGCCAGCAGCCACCTAGCGGGGAACACAGATACGCAGTATTTT
>TRBV11-2|.|.|TRBJ2-7
CASSLGIGSPLGSYEQYF
TGTGCCAGCAGCTTAGGTATAGGGTCTCCCCTGGGCTCCTACGAGCAGTACTTC
>TRBV25-1|.|.|TRBJ2-7
CASSDSGYEQYF
TGTGCCAGCAGTGACTCGGGGTACGAGCAGTACTTC
>TRBV12-3/TRBV12-4|TRBD2|many|TRBJ2-5
CASSPGLASETQYF
TGTGCCAGCAGTCCGGGACTAGCGTCGGAGACCCAGTACTTC
>TRBV29-1|.|many|TRBJ2-1
CSVEEQGHNEQFF
TGCAGCGTTGAAGAGCAGGGACACAATGAGCAGTTCTTC
>TRBV20-1|TRBD2|many|TRBJ2-7
CSARDRVSGGYEQYF
TGCAGTGCTAGAGATCGGGTTAGCGGGGGTTACGAGCAGTACTTC
>TRBV20-1|.|many|TRBJ1-5
CSAQRGASNQPQHF
TGCAGTGCACAGAGGGGGGCCAGCAATCAGCCCCAGCATTTT
>TRBV20-1|TRBD2|many|TRBJ2-1
CSAAGTSVNEQFF
TGCAGTGCAGCCGGGACTAGCGTCAATGAGCAGTTCTTC
>TRBV20-1|.|many|TRBJ2-1
CSARQDYEQFF
TGCAGTGCTAGACAAGACTATGAGCAGTTCTTC
>TRBV20-1|TRBD2|many|TRBJ2-7
CSAVTGGPEEQYF
TGCAGTGCTGTTACGGGAGGGCCTGAAGAGCAGTACTTC
>TRBV12-3/TRBV12-4|.|.|TRBJ2-2
CASRDSRGRELFF
TGTGCCAGCAGGGACTCCCGGGGACGGGAGCTGTTTTTT
>TRBV7-2|TRBD1|many|TRBJ1-1
CASSPGTANTEAFF
TGCGCCAGCAGCCCCGGGACAGCGAACACTGAAGCTTTCTTT
>TRBV3-1|.|many|TRBJ2-2
CASSQEPTNTGELFF
TGTGCCAGCAGCCAAGAACCTACGAACACCGGGGAGCTGTTTTTT
>TRBV29-1|.|many|TRBJ1-3
CSAVPLSGNTIYF
TGCAGCGCAGTACCCCTCTCTGGAAACACCATATATTTT
>TRBV4-2|.|many|TRBJ1-2
CASSIYRDGYTF
TGTGCCAGCAGCATATACAGGGATGGCTACACCTTC
>TRBV2|.|.|TRBJ1-1
CVSRAAGHTEAFF
TGTGTCAGCAGGGCGGCAGGGCACACTGAAGCTTTCTTT
>TRBV20-1|.|few|TRBJ2-4
CSARRAVSANKNIQYF
TGCAGTGCTAGGCGGGCGGTCTCCGCGAACAAAAACATTCAGTACTTC
>TRBV4-1|TRBD1|.|TRBJ2-1
CASSQEVSRSGGASGPLADQFF
TGCGCCAGCAGCCAAGAAGTATCCCGTTCAGGGGGCGCTTCCGGCCCCCTGGCCGATCAGTTCTTC
>TRBV6-5|.|many|TRBJ2-2
CASSYPGATGELFF
TGTGCCAGCAGTTATCCCGGGGCCACCGGGGAGCTGTTTTTT
>TRBV20-1|.|.|TRBJ1-1
CSAKTLNTEAFF
TGCAGTGCTAAAACACTAAACACTGAAGCTTTCTTT
>TRBV5-4|.|many|TRBJ2-5
CASSLFPAYQETQYF
TGTGCCAGCAGCCTCTTTCCCGCGTACCAAGAGACCCAGTACTTC
>TRBV5-1|.|.|TRBJ2-2
CASSTSRTGELFF
TGCGCCAGCAGCACTTCAAGAACCGGGGAGCTGTTTTTT